Below, 14 T cell receptor beta chains from the same sample are listed, as sequenced in a study of cytomegalovirus exposure and HLA in healthy donors. It was with 60 Vbeta and 13 Jbeta primers that the PCR ran. The repertoire was sequenced with immunoSEQ multiplex PCR; TCRdb's copy has only in-frame clones and lacks some. This table holds roughly 190,000 clones, about 85% found once. Sequencing was carried out using PBMCs. Receptors originate from a man in his fifties in good health and CMV-seronegative.

The CDR3 here is CASSGGVTGGLADTQYF. The DNA for the CDR3 is TGTGCCAGCAGCGGGGGGGTGACAGGGGGTCTCGCAGATACGCAGTATTTT. J is TRBJ2-3 and V is TRBV9, with TRBD1 identical over 9 bases. V was pared by 3 bases and J by 4 bases, with 12 bases of the junction left unmatched. This CDR3 comprises 17 residues. Germline V gene lookup returns CDR1 SGDLS and CDR2 YYNGEE.

This clone was recorded a few times. Other nucleotide sequences in the sample specify the same CDR3. The rearrangement links TRBV10-3 to TRBJ2-7; TRBD2 might be the D (5 bases). V was pared by 4 bases and J by 7 bases, with 8 bases between. The CDR3 length is 11 residues. Germline V gene sequence: CDR1 ENHRY, CDR2 SYGVKD. CDR3 coding DNA: TGTGCCATCAGTGTCACGGGGGAGCAGTACTTC. Translated, it gives CAISVTGEQYF.

The J gene is TRBJ2-7, the V gene TRBV7-2, with D maybe TRBD1 (6 bases). V lost 3 bases to trimming and J lost 2 bases, with 14 bases between them. The CDR3 loop spans 15 amino acids. Germline CDR1 and CDR2: SGHTA and FQGNSA. Here the CDR3 DNA reads TGTGCCAGCAGCTTCCGGGACATTCTTACCTACGAGCAGTACTTC. It codes for CASSFRDILTYEQYF.

The chain carries TRBV7-9 and TRBJ1-2; D is ambiguous. CDR3 length: 13 amino acids. Trimming took 1 base from V and 3 from J, leaving 6 bases between them. The germline CDR1 and CDR2 sequences are SEHNR and FQNEAQ (reference sequence). DNA for the CDR3: TGTGCCAGCAGCTTAGGGGCAGACTATGGCTACACCTTC. Residues: CASSLGADYGYTF.

This sequence joins TRBV30 and TRBJ2-5; tentative D call: TRBD1 (6 bases). From germline, CDR1 is GTSNPN and CDR2 SVGIG (reference sequence). The CDR3 loop spans 13 amino acids. With 3 bases removed from V and 1 base from J, the gap between germline ends came to 9 bases. CDR3: CAWSQGSQETQYF. The CDR3 nucleotides are TGTGCCTGGAGCCAGGGGAGCCAAGAGACCCAGTACTTC.

This clone came up a few times. The V gene is TRBV9, the J gene TRBJ1-2, with D possibly matching TRBD1 (5 bases). Germline V gives CDR1 SGDLS, CDR2 YYNGEE. The germline V and J ends were trimmed by 0 bases and 8 bases, with 8 bases remaining between them. The CDR3 is made up of 12 amino acids. The CDR3 is CASSVGRGGYTF. The CDR3, as DNA: TGTGCCAGCAGCGTAGGTAGGGGCGGCTACACCTTC.

V is TRBV7-2 and J is TRBJ2-3; 13 bases map to TRBD2. With 5 bases clipped from V and 5 bases from J, the junction kept 4 bases outside the gene matches. CDR1 and CDR2 from the germline V gene are SGHTA and FQGNSA. The CDR3 has 15 residues. The CDR3 spells CASSILAGGIDTQYF. DNA of the CDR3: TGTGCCAGCAGCATACTAGCGGGGGGGATAGATACGCAGTATTTT.

This chain links TRBV19 with TRBJ2-7, with TRBD2 identical over 9 bases. This CDR3 is built from 15 residues. Germline CDR1 LNHDA, CDR2 SQIVND (reference sequence). J lost 4 bases, V lost 8 bases, and 12 bases had no gene match. The CDR3 DNA reads TGTGCCAGTTCCACCGGGACTAGCAAAAGGTACGAGCAGTACTTC. It specifies CASSTGTSKRYEQYF.

The chain recombines TRBV9 with TRBJ2-3; perhaps TRBD2 as D (7 bases). Germline V gene lookup returns CDR1 SGDLS and CDR2 YYNGEE. The CDR3 is 15 amino acids. V was shortened by 2 bases and J by 6 bases, with 16 bases between the two germline ends. CDR3 nucleotides: TGTGCCAGCAGCGTCCGGGGGGCCCCGGTTGATACGCAGTATTTT. Encoded protein: CASSVRGAPVDTQYF. The variable domain in full, with the rest retrieved from reference TRBV9 and TRBJ2-3, is DSGVTQTPKHLITATGQRVTLRCSPRSGDLSVYWYQQSLDQGLQFLIQYYNGEERAKGNILERFSAQQFPDLHSELNLSSLELGDSALYFCASSVRGAPVDTQYFGPGTRLTVL.

The chain recombines TRBV2 with TRBJ2-3; D is uncertain. The CDR3 is made up of 14 amino acids. In germline, CDR1 is SNHLY, CDR2 FYNNEI. Trimming stripped 7 bases from V and 3 bases from J, with 14 bases between. Written as DNA, the CDR3 is TGTGCCAGCACCCCTGACTGGGTTACAGATACGCAGTATTTT. Translated: CASTPDWVTDTQYF.

The chain links TRBV4-3 to TRBJ1-2; D perhaps matches TRBD1 (5 bases). This CDR3 region has 15 residues. Per germline, CDR1 LGHNA and CDR2 YSLEER. Trimming cost V 0 bases and J 4 bases, with 12 bases left between them. The CDR3 here is CASSQDLGHGYGYTF. The CDR3, as DNA: TGCGCCAGCAGCCAAGATCTGGGGCACGGCTATGGCTACACCTTC.

This clone was observed once. V and J are TRBV9 and TRBJ2-1, with 7 bases lining up with TRBD2. V gave up 1 base and J gave up 5 bases; unmatched junction bases: 18. Germline CDR1 SGDLS, CDR2 YYNGEE. CDR3 size: 19 residues. CDR3 sequence reads: CASSVNPRSGGLYNNEQFF. DNA for the CDR3: TGTGCCAGCAGCGTAAATCCGCGCTCGGGGGGACTCTATAACAATGAGCAGTTCTTC.

In its sample, this clone was seen a few times. V is TRBV27 and J is TRBJ1-1; D is unresolved. CDR3 size: 13 residues. The V end lost 5 bases, the J end lost 3 bases, and 10 bases lay between the germline ends. CDR1 and CDR2 (germline): MNHEY, SMNVEV (reference sequence). CDR3 sequence: CASSPWPHTEAFF. Written as DNA, the CDR3 is TGTGCCAGCAGTCCATGGCCCCACACTGAAGCTTTCTTT.

The chain joins TRBV5-1 to TRBJ2-2; no reliable D call. The V and J ends lost 1 base and 1 base respectively, with 8 bases between them. Germline V gene data show CDR1 as SGHRS and CDR2 as YFSETQ. The CDR3 runs to 15 residues. This CDR3 is CASSLQRWNTGELFF. The CDR3 nucleotides read TGCGCCAGCAGCTTGCAGCGCTGGAACACCGGGGAGCTGTTTTTT.